This T cell receptor (beta chain) derives from a study of blood T cell repertoires in COVID-19. Background on the study: Specimens from acute and convalescent COVID-19 originated in the United States, Italy and Spain. Nucleic acid was either cDNA or gDNA, and it came from T cells, B-cell-depleted T cells, or PBMCs.

Patients from Seattle were sampled longitudinally, starting during active infection. Looked up from germline, CDR1 is SGHTA and CDR2 is FQGNSA. CDR3 length equals 13 residues. With respect to this clone: One end of the junction fails to match germline, which may point to a read error.

The authors' processing: Amplification of reference gene primers provided the estimated nucleated cell counts. Profiling relied on immunoSEQ multiplex PCR, and the TCRdb table lists in-frame clones only, not all of them. Clone size and the V and J calls come from that table; the DNA yielded D and trimming. Of fewer than 300,000 clones in the sample, about four fifths were seen once. This sequence originates from a human donor with COVID-19, enrolled during active disease. The donor label of this sample is uncertain. The V call is TRBV7-2, the J call TRBJ2-7, with D perhaps matching TRBD1 (6 bases). Source material: peripheral blood. The CDR3 sequence: CASSYPIQGLCNF. The CDR3 DNA is TGTGCCAGCAGCTACCCCATACAGGGCCTTTGTAACTTC. Looking up the rest from reference TRBV7-2 and TRBJ2-7 gives the full variable domain: GAGVSQSPSNKVTEKGKDVELRCDPISGHTALYWYRQSLGQGLEFLIYFQGNSAPDKSGLPSDRFSAERTGGSVSTLTIQRTQQEDSAVYLCASSYPIQGLCNFGPGTRLTVT.